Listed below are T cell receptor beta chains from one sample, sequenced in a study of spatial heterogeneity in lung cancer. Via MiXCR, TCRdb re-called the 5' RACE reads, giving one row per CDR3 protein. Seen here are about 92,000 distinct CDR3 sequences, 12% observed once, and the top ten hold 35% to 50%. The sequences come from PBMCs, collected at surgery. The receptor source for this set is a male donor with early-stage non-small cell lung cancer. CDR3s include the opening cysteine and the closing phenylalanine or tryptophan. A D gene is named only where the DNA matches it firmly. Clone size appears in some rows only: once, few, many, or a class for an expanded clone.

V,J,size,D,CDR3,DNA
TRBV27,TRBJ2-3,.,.,CASSSLATLTQYF,TGTGCCAGCAGTTCACTAGCAACCTTAACGCAGTATTTT
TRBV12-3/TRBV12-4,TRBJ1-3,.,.,CVSSLEGATIYF,TGTGTCAGCAGTCTAGAAGGGGCCACCATATATTTT
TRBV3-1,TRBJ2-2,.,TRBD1,CASSPPGQVFAGELFF,TGTGCCAGCAGCCCACCGGGACAGGTATTTGCCGGGGAGCTGTTTTTT
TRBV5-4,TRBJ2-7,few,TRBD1,CASSPGQLSHEQYF,TGTGCCAGCAGCCCGGGACAGCTATCCCACGAGCAGTACTTC
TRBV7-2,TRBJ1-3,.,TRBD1,CASSLDGRGRNTIYF,TGTGCCAGCAGCTTAGATGGCAGGGGGAGAAACACCATATATTTT
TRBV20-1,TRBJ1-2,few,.,CSAKRSLNYGYTF,TGCAGTGCTAAACGTAGCCTTAACTATGGCTACACCTTC
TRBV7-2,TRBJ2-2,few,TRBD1,CASSLNRGRTGELFF,TGTGCCAGCAGCTTAAACAGGGGCAGGACCGGGGAGCTGTTTTTT
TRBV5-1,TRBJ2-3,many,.,CASSLLGYGTDTQYF,TGCGCCAGCAGCTTGCTGGGTTACGGCACAGATACGCAGTATTTT
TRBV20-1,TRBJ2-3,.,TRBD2,CSARLAGGSPSTDTQYF,TGCAGTGCTAGACTAGCGGGGGGGTCCCCTAGCACAGATACGCAGTATTTT
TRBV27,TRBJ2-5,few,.,CASSLFRLGGSETQYF,TGTGCCAGCAGTTTATTTCGACTAGGCGGTTCGGAGACCCAGTACTTC
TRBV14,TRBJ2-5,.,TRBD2,CASNQELAGGSTQYF,TGTGCCAGCAACCAAGAACTTGCGGGAGGTTCAACCCAGTACTTC
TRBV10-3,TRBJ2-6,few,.,CAISGLGQGASGANVLTF,TGTGCCATCAGTGGATTGGGCCAGGGAGCCTCTGGGGCCAACGTCCTGACTTTC
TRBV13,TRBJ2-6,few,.,CASSLRPSGANVLTF,TGTGCCAGCAGCCTCCGGCCCTCTGGGGCCAACGTCCTGACTTTC
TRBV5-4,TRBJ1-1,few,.,CASSLLPASLGTEAFF,TGTGCCAGCAGCTTGCTCCCAGCGTCGTTGGGGACTGAAGCTTTCTTT
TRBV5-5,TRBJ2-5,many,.,CASSLGTLQETQYF,TGTGCCAGCAGCTTGGGGACACTTCAAGAGACCCAGTACTTC
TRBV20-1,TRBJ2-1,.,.,CSGEIYNEQFF,TGCAGTGGAGAGATCTACAATGAGCAGTTCTTC
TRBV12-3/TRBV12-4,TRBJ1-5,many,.,CASRPNTDSNQPQHF,TGTGCCAGCAGGCCCAATACAGATAGCAATCAGCCCCAGCATTTT
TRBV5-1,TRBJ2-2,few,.,CASSLELGQIGELFF,TGCGCCAGCAGCTTGGAGTTGGGCCAAATCGGGGAGCTGTTTTTT
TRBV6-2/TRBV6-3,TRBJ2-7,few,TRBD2,CASSYATSGRARYEQYF,TGTGCCAGCAGTTACGCGACTAGCGGGAGGGCCCGGTACGAGCAGTACTTC
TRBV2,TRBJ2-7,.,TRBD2,CASSPDGLVGEQYF,TGTGCCAGCAGTCCCGACGGACTAGTTGGCGAGCAGTACTTC
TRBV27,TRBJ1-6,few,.,CASSLRPGLQVGSPLHF,TGTGCCAGCAGTTTACGCCCGGGCCTTCAAGTTGGGTCACCCCTCCACTTT
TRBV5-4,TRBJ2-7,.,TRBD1,CASSSPLGQGTEQYF,TGTGCCAGCAGCAGCCCCTTGGGACAGGGGACCGAGCAGTACTTC
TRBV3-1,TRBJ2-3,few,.,CASSGSRDLPQYF,TGTGCCAGCAGCGGAAGTCGGGACCTACCGCAGTATTTT
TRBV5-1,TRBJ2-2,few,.,CASSLVGATGELFF,TGCGCCAGCAGCTTGGTTGGAGCCACCGGGGAGCTGTTTTTT
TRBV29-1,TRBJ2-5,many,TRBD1,CSVRRLGQGRETQYF,TGCAGCGTTAGACGGTTGGGACAGGGACGGGAGACCCAGTACTTC
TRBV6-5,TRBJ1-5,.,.,CASGRQGNQPQHF,TGTGCCAGCGGCAGACAAGGCAATCAGCCCCAGCATTTT
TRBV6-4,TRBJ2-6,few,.,CASSESLPSPSGANVLTF,TGTGCCAGCAGTGAAAGCCTCCCTAGCCCCTCTGGGGCCAACGTCCTGACTTTC
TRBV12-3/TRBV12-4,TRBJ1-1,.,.,CASSPLRQNTEAFF,TGTGCCAGCAGTCCCTTAAGACAGAACACTGAAGCTTTCTTT